The entry below gives a single TCR beta chain sequence along with its context. The target antigen is unknown. After removal of 2 bases from V and 4 bases from J, the junction contained 5 bases not matched to a gene. CDR1 and CDR2 from the germline V gene are MDHEN and SYDVKM. CDR3 length equals 15 residues. The data stem from a study of cytotoxic CD8 clonotypes in ibrutinib-treated CLL. The overall study: Responses: some 25 partial, 2 complete; after median approximately 70 months, about 15 stayed remitted, some 12 progressed. General study points: In comparison with age-matched healthy donors, baseline clonality was higher and tracked circulating CD8+ T-cell counts. Sampling times (in sustained-remission versus progressing patients) were not the same. Public clonotypes were uncommon and contracted or stayed stable on treatment.

Sequencing used immunoSEQ multiplex PCR; TCRdb keeps in-frame clones, though not all of them. The data contain some 130,000 clones, 76% of them seen just once; the ten biggest clones take up 5.1%. Sequenced here: PBMCs, sampled after 24 months of ibrutinib treatment. The J gene is TRBJ2-7, the V gene TRBV28, with 10 bases lining up with TRBD2. This TCR came from a human donor with chronic lymphocytic leukemia. The CDR3 is CASSLASGSRYEQYF. The CDR3 DNA reads TGTGCCAGCAGTTTAGCTAGCGGGAGTCGGTACGAGCAGTACTTC.